The T cell receptor beta chain under discussion was sequenced for a study of a mutant IDH1 vaccine in newly diagnosed glioma. On the study more broadly: The sex distribution of treated patients was 62.5% male and around 38% female, with a mean age of roughly 40 years. Patients got radiotherapy, temozolomide, or both beforehand, and most got both.

TCRdb's copy holds only in-frame clones and misses some; the assay was immunoSEQ multiplex PCR. The sample has around 82,000 clones, around 79% seen once. V trimming: 6 bases; J trimming: 10 bases; junction bases outside the gene matches: 10. The CDR3 has 15 amino acids. The germline gives CDR1 ENHRY, CDR2 SYGVKD. Regarding time point: baseline, week 1 (first vaccination visit). Treatment described: pre-vaccination baseline after standard-of-care therapy. The rearrangement joins TRBV10-3 to TRBJ1-6; 9 bases are a match to TRBD1. The material sequenced was PBMCs, taken from a glioma patient treated with radiotherapy, temozolomide or both. The source of this sequence is a man aged 35 to 55 with glioma. Some clones in this sample may be carry-over from other donors' samples. The CDR3 DNA is TGTGCCATCAGCGTCCGGGACAGGGCAGAGTCACCCCTCCACTTT. As protein: CAISVRDRAESPLHF.